One and the same sample provided the 26 T cell receptor beta chains below, sequenced in a study of cytomegalovirus exposure and HLA in healthy donors. PCR was performed using 60 Vbeta and 13 Jbeta primers. Assay used: immunoSEQ multiplex PCR; TCRdb lists only in-frame clones, some missing. The sample holds roughly 120,000 clones; about 79% are singletons and the top ten take approximately 4.5%. Sequenced input: PBMCs. These receptors came from a man aged 30-40 years in good health and CMV-seropositive.

This chain uses TRBV2 with TRBJ1-1; maybe TRBD1 (6 bases). Per germline, CDR1 SNHLY and CDR2 FYNNEI. Trimming shortened V by 2 bases and J by 1 base, and 11 bases separated the two germline ends. This CDR3 has 15 residues. CDR3 amino acids: CASSEQGTPNTEAFF. CDR3 DNA sequence: TGTGCCAGCAGTGAACAGGGGACCCCGAACACTGAAGCTTTCTTT. The whole variable domain, filled in from reference TRBV2 and TRBJ1-1, reads EPEVTQTPSHQVTQMGQEVILRCVPISNHLYFYWYRQILGQKVEFLVSFYNNEISEKSEIFDDQFSVERPDGSNFTLKIRSTKLEDSAMYFCASSEQGTPNTEAFFGQGTRLTVV.

This chain connects TRBV14 to TRBJ2-5; 9 bases match TRBD1. Trimming took 2 bases from V and 5 from J; bases not matched to a gene: 15. The CDR3 is 18 residues long. CDR1 is SGHDN, CDR2 FVKESK, per germline. CDR3 DNA sequence: TGTGCCAGCAGCCAAATTCGGACAGGGGAATTTGGAGTGGAGACCCAGTACTTC. Translated, it gives CASSQIRTGEFGVETQYF.

The gene calls are TRBV7-2 and TRBJ2-5; D possibly corresponds to TRBD2 (5 bases). CDR3 length: 16 residues. V lost 1 base to trimming and J lost 2 bases, with 14 bases between them. CDR1 SGHTA and CDR2 FQGNSA come from the germline V gene. The CDR3 loop is CASSLVHSGYQETQYF. The CDR3, as DNA: TGTGCCAGCAGCTTAGTCCACAGCGGTTATCAAGAGACCCAGTACTTC.

J is TRBJ1-1 and V is TRBV19, with a tentative D call TRBD1 (6 bases). Per germline, CDR1 LNHDA and CDR2 SQIVND (reference sequence). Trimming pared 5 bases from V and 7 bases from J, leaving 20 bases between. This CDR3 is 15 amino acids long. DNA for the CDR3: TGTGCCAGTAGTCTCAATCCCGGGACACCGTTTGAAGCTTTCTTT. As protein: CASSLNPGTPFEAFF.

This clone was seen a single time. The chain carries TRBV5-6 and TRBJ1-6; D not certain. Trimming stripped 3 bases from V and 12 bases from J, with 7 bases between. Germline V gene lookup returns CDR1 SGHDT and CDR2 YYEEEE. CDR3 size: 11 residues. DNA for the CDR3: TGTGCCAGCAGCTCTCGGGGACCCCTCCACTTT. Translated: CASSSRGPLHF.

As concerns this clone: At one boundary the junction diverges from the germline segment, which might be a read error. The CDR3 nucleotides read TGTGCCAGCAGTCGGACTAGCGGGAGAGAGATCCAGTACTTC. It specifies CASSRTSGREIQYF. The chain combines TRBV28 with TRBJ2-5; 13 nucleotides agree with TRBD2. Germline CDR1 is MDHEN and CDR2 is SYDVKM. This CDR3 has 14 amino acids.

The chain employs TRBV30 and TRBJ1-1; 9 bases agree with TRBD1. CDR1 and CDR2 (germline): GTSNPN, SVGIG (reference sequence). This CDR3 comprises 13 residues. With 5 bases clipped from V and 6 bases from J, the junction kept 7 bases outside the gene matches. In DNA, the CDR3 is TGTGCCTGGTCCCGGGACAGGGACCCTGAAGCTTTCTTT. It encodes CAWSRDRDPEAFF.

The gene calls are TRBV2 and TRBJ1-4; D unclear. The V and J ends lost 5 bases and 6 bases respectively, with 16 bases between them. Per the germline V gene, CDR1 is SNHLY and CDR2 is FYNNEI. CDR3 size: 15 residues. DNA of the CDR3: TGTGCCAGCAGTCCCAATCCCAGGCGGGATGAAAAACTGTTTTTT. Protein product: CASSPNPRRDEKLFF.

The rearrangement joins TRBV19 to TRBJ2-7; 7 bases are shared with TRBD2. The germline V gene has CDR1 LNHDA and CDR2 SQIVND (reference sequence). This CDR3 region has 15 residues. Trimming cost V 6 bases and J 0 bases; bases outside gene matches: 8. The CDR3 here is CASRWSGGTSYEQYF. The CDR3 nucleotides read TGTGCCAGTAGATGGTCCGGGGGGACCTCCTACGAGCAGTACTTC.

This chain joins TRBV11-2 and TRBJ1-6; possibly TRBD1 for D (6 bases). The V gene's germline CDR1 is SGHAT and CDR2 FQNNGV. CDR3 length: 15 amino acids. Between the trimmed V and J ends, which lost 5 bases and 2 bases, there was a span of 10 bases. CDR3 residues: CASSIRDTYNSPLHF. In DNA form, the CDR3 reads TGTGCCAGCAGCATCCGGGACACCTATAATTCACCCCTCCACTTT.

The genes are TRBV7-2 and TRBJ1-2; D unclear. CDR1 and CDR2 from the germline V gene are SGHTA and FQGNSA. The CDR3 loop spans 11 amino acids. Trimming removed 4 bases at V and 7 bases at J, with 7 bases between. Here the CDR3 reads CASSWAGGYTF. DNA of the CDR3: TGTGCCAGCAGCTGGGCCGGTGGCTACACCTTC.

V and J are TRBV23-1 and TRBJ2-2, with TRBD1 as a possible D gene (5 bases). TRBV23-1 is an ORF; its function is uncertain. The CDR3 runs to 16 residues. V lost 6 bases to trimming and J lost 2 bases, with 16 bases between them. The CDR3 reads CASSPLEGANTGELFF. The CDR3 DNA reads TGCGCCAGCAGCCCACTCGAAGGGGCCAACACCGGGGAGCTGTTTTTT.

This clone has just a few counts. The rearrangement joins TRBV10-3 to TRBJ2-1; 13 nucleotides agree with TRBD2. Germline V gene sequence: CDR1 ENHRY, CDR2 SYGVKD. The CDR3 is made up of 15 amino acids. V lost 7 bases, J lost 6 bases, and 6 bases stayed unmatched. CDR3 region: CAIKTSGGIGNEQFF. The CDR3 nucleotides read TGTGCCATCAAGACTAGCGGGGGGATTGGCAATGAGCAGTTCTTC.

This clone occurred once. The rearrangement links TRBV21-1 to TRBJ1-2. TRBV21-1 is a pseudogene segment. The CDR3 contains 17 residues. CDR3 in amino acids: CASSKRIASTTNYGYTF. CDR3 DNA: TGTGCCAGCAGCAAACGAATTGCGTCAACGACTAACTATGGCTACACCTTC.

As DNA, the CDR3 is TGTGCCAGCAGCGCTTACAGGGGTGAGCAGTACTTC. This sequence encodes CASSAYRGEQYF. The gene calls are TRBV9 and TRBJ2-7, with 7 bases fitting TRBD1. The length of the CDR3 is 12 residues. Germline CDR1 and CDR2: SGDLS and YYNGEE. V shed 3 bases and J 7 bases; nucleotides not matched to a gene: 4.

The rearrangement uses TRBV4-3 and TRBJ1-1, with D hard to call. Germline CDR1 is LGHNA and CDR2 is YSLEER. V was shortened by 0 bases and J by 5 bases, with 10 bases between the two germline ends. The CDR3 covers 14 residues. The CDR3 region has the DNA TGCGCCAGCAGCCAAGAGGCCCGGGGTACTGAAGCTTTCTTT. The encoded protein is CASSQEARGTEAFF.

V usage is TRBV7-8 and J usage is TRBJ1-2, with TRBD1 matching 7 bases. CDR3 length equals 15 residues. V trimming: 1 base; J trimming: 4 bases; junction bases outside the gene matches: 6. Germline lookup yields CDR1 SGHVS and CDR2 FQNEAQ. CDR3 sequence reads: CASSLVGTALYGYTF. In nucleotides, the CDR3 is TGTGCCAGCAGCTTAGTAGGGACAGCCCTCTATGGCTACACCTTC.

This sequence joins TRBV7-9 and TRBJ2-1; 7 bases map to TRBD1. Germline CDR1 and CDR2: SEHNR and FQNEAQ (reference sequence). The CDR3 is 16 residues long. Trimming took 5 bases from V and 3 from J; bases not matched to a gene: 10. CDR3 sequence reads: CASSPRQGSVYNEQFF. CDR3 bases: TGTGCCAGCAGCCCCCGACAGGGATCCGTCTACAATGAGCAGTTCTTC.

V and J are TRBV15 and TRBJ1-2; possibly TRBD1 for D (5 bases). V gave up 6 bases and J gave up 7 bases, with 18 bases separating them. The CDR3 extends over 14 amino acids. Germline CDR1 and CDR2: LNHNV and YYDKDF (reference sequence). The CDR3 sequence: CATRVSGVNGGYTF. Here the CDR3 DNA reads TGTGCCACCAGGGTTTCGGGGGTAAACGGTGGCTACACCTTC.

This sequence joins TRBV28 and TRBJ1-5; possible D gene TRBD1, 6 bases. CDR3 length equals 16 residues. The germline V and J ends were trimmed by 0 bases and 7 bases, with 16 bases remaining between them. The germline V gene has CDR1 MDHEN and CDR2 SYDVKM. This CDR3 reads CASSLWSEGRGQPQHF. CDR3 DNA: TGTGCCAGCAGTTTATGGTCAGAGGGAAGGGGGCAGCCCCAGCATTTT.

CDR3 in amino acids: CASSFEGQGANEQFF. CDR3 bases: TGTGCCAGCAGTTTCGAGGGACAGGGGGCAAATGAGCAGTTCTTC. This rearrangement joins TRBV27 to TRBJ2-1; 12 bases align to TRBD1. There are 15 residues in the CDR3. The V gene's germline CDR1 is MNHEY and CDR2 SMNVEV (reference sequence). V lost 3 bases, J lost 7 bases, and 4 bases stayed unmatched.

J is TRBJ1-2 and V is TRBV19; possible D gene TRBD1, 6 bases. Trimming removed 3 bases from V and 7 bases from J, with 24 bases in between. Per germline, CDR1 LNHDA and CDR2 SQIVND (reference sequence). This CDR3 region has 17 residues. The CDR3 DNA reads TGTGCCAGTAGTATCGCAATAGGGGGGGCGAGTGTTTTTGGCTACACCTTC. This encodes CASSIAIGGASVFGYTF.

A note on this clone: Other nucleotide sequences from this sample produce the same CDR3. The J gene is TRBJ2-7, the V gene TRBV9, with 7 bases that match TRBD1. The length of the CDR3 is 15 residues. With 0 bases clipped from V and 1 base from J, the junction kept 4 bases outside the gene matches. Germline CDR1 is SGDLS and CDR2 is YYNGEE. CDR3 bases: TGTGCCAGCAGCGTAGGGACAGGCGCTTCCTACGAGCAGTACTTC. Its translation is CASSVGTGASYEQYF.

This chain connects TRBV12-5 to TRBJ2-1; tentatively, D is TRBD1 (6 bases). The germline V and J ends were trimmed by 5 bases and 4 bases, with 18 bases remaining between them. Per the germline V gene, CDR1 is LGHNT and CDR2 is FRNRAP. CDR3 size: 16 residues. CDR3 in amino acids: CASGPSRRDTYNEQFF. Here the CDR3 DNA reads TGTGCTAGTGGTCCCTCTCGCCGGGACACGTACAATGAGCAGTTCTTC.

CDR3 region: CSVGRLAGNEQFF. The DNA of the CDR3 is TGCAGCGTTGGTCGTCTAGCGGGAAATGAGCAGTTCTTC. The chain links TRBV29-1 to TRBJ2-1; TRBD2 matches 9 bases. This CDR3 has 13 residues. V was clipped by 4 bases and J by 7 bases; unmatched bases: 5. Germline CDR1 is SQVTM and CDR2 is ANQGSEA.

The rearrangement uses TRBV2 and TRBJ1-6, with 7 bases aligning to TRBD1. The ends lost 3 bases at V and 8 bases at J; junction bases unmatched: 7. The V gene's germline CDR1 is SNHLY and CDR2 FYNNEI. The CDR3 totals 15 residues. The CDR3 sequence is CASSEQGVMHSPLHF. The CDR3 bases are TGTGCCAGCAGTGAGCAGGGGGTCATGCATTCACCCCTCCACTTT.